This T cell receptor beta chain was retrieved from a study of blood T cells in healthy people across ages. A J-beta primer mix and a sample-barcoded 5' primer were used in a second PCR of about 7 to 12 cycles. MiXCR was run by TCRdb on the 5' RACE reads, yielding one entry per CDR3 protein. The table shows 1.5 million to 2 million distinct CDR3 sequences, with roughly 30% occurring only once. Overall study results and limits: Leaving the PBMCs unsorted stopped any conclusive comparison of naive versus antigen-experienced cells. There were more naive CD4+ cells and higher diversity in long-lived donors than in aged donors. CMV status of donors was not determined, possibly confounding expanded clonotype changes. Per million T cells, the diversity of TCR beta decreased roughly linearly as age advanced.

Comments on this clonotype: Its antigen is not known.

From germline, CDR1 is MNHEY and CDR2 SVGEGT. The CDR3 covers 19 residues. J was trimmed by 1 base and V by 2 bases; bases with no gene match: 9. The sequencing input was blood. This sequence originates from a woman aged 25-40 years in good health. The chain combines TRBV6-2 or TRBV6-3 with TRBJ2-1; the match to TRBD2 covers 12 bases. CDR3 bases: TGTGCCAGCAGTTACGAGACTAGCGGGAGAGGTATGTCCTACAATGAGCAGTTCTTC. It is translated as CASSYETSGRGMSYNEQFF.